This paragraph reports one T cell receptor beta chain. Its cognate antigen is unknown. The sample comes from a study of T-cell reconstitution after alpha-beta-depleted transplantation in children. Whole-study results and caveats: The origin of high day-60 TCRbeta diversity in some patients lay in surviving recipient T cells and thymic progenitors. At the one-year point after transplant, T-cell counts and TCRbeta diversity were found to come mostly from T cells that had been newly produced.

Unique molecular identifiers were used to barcode this TCRbeta library. In TCRdb, the PCR reads were re-called with MiXCR into one record per CDR3 protein. The sample records about 580,000 distinct CDR3 sequences, roughly 23% being singletons. The V end was cut by 3 bases, the J end by 4 bases, with 7 bases between. This CDR3 has 13 amino acids. The chain combines TRBV12-3 or TRBV12-4 with TRBJ1-5; D not resolved. Specimen: PBMCs, mostly from graft donor cells, collected 360 days after TCRalphabeta/CD19-depleted stem cell transplant. The sequence was obtained from a boy younger than two who had a stem cell transplant for acute myeloid leukemia, so the T cells may come from the graft donor. For the CDR3, the DNA is TGTGCCAGCAGTTTGACCCTAAATCAGCCCCAGCATTTT. Protein: CASSLTLNQPQHF.